The present entry profiles one TCR beta chain with its context. Its specificity is not known. The data belong to a study of OX40 agonist ivuxolimab in advanced cancers. Overall study context: The study gave patients intravenous ivuxolimab at 0.01 to 10 mg/kg every 2 weeks.

Study-wide results and caveats: Low normalized T-cell clonal expansion was additionally recorded for some nonresponders.

Autoimmune disease history or systemic immunosuppression led to patient exclusion. Clones were sequenced by immunoSEQ multiplex PCR, and TCRdb holds only the in-frame ones, with some missing. The sample has 35,000 to 50,000 clones; about 81% are singletons. Germline V gene lookup returns CDR1 SGHTA and CDR2 FQGNSA. The V segment lost 1 base and the J segment 5 bases; nucleotides outside the gene matches: 4. There are 14 residues in the CDR3. J is TRBJ1-2 and V is TRBV7-2, with TRBD1 matching over 7 bases. Material: CD4+ or CD8+ T cells sorted from blood, obtained in a trial of the OX40 agonist ivuxolimab. The source is an adult with an advanced solid tumor such as melanoma, head and neck, liver or kidney cancer. As DNA, the CDR3 is TGTGCCAGCAGCTTAGGGACAGGCCGGTATGGCTACACCTTC. Translation: CASSLGTGRYGYTF.